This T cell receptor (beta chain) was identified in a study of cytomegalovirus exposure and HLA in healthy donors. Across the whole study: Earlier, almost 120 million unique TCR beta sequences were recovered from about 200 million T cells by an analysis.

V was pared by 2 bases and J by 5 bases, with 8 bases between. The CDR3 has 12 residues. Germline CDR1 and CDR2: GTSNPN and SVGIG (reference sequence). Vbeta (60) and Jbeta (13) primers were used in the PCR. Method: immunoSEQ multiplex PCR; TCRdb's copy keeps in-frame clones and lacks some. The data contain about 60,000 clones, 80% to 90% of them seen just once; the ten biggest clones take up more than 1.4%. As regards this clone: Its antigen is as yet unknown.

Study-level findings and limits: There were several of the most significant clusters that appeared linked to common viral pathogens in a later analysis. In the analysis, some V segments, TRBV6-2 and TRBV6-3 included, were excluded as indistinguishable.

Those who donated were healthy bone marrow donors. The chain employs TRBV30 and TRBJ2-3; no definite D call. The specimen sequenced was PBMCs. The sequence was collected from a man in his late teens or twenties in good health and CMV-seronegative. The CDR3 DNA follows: TGTGCCTGGAGTACAGAGCTAGATACGCAGTATTTT. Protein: CAWSTELDTQYF.